These 28 T cell receptor beta chains were all obtained from the same sample, sequenced in a study of shared clonotypes between healthy human individuals. Profiled with immunoSEQ multiplex PCR; TCRdb holds only in-frame clones, not every one. The sample records about 110,000 clones, about 62% being singletons. Sequenced material: memory CD8+ T cells sorted from blood. The subset is: CD45RO+ cells pooled with CCR7-negative TemRA cells. The origin of the receptors is a woman in her twenties or thirties in good health.

For this clone: Additional DNA sequences in this sample encode the identical CDR3. CDR3 residues: CASSLRDRYQETQYF. In DNA, the CDR3 is TGCGCCAGCAGCCTCCGGGACAGATACCAAGAGACCCAGTACTTC. J is TRBJ2-5 and V is TRBV4-1; 7 bases fit TRBD1. There are 15 residues in the CDR3. CDR1 and CDR2 (germline): MGHRA, YSYEKL. The V gene end was trimmed by 4 bases and the J gene end by 0 bases; junction bases not matched to a gene: 5.

The chain carries TRBV6-6 and TRBJ2-6; D gene uncertain. This CDR3 comprises 15 residues. The germline V gene has CDR1 MNHNY and CDR2 SVGAGI (reference sequence). Trimming shortened V by 6 bases and J by 0 bases, and 9 bases separated the two germline ends. The CDR3 protein is CASSRDLSGANVLTF. DNA for the CDR3: TGTGCCAGCAGCCGAGATCTCTCTGGGGCCAACGTCCTGACTTTC.

The chain carries TRBV5-1 and TRBJ2-5, with 7 positions matching TRBD2. J lost 11 bases, V lost 4 bases, and 14 bases had no gene match. This CDR3 has 14 residues. Per germline, CDR1 SGHRS and CDR2 YFSETQ. The CDR3 sequence: CASSLWDSRGEQYF. The CDR3 DNA follows: TGCGCCAGCAGCCTGTGGGACTCCCGGGGGGAGCAGTACTTC.

This rearrangement joins TRBV18 to TRBJ1-2; D is unclear. Germline values: CDR1 KGHSH, CDR2 LQKENI. V dropped 4 bases and J dropped 8 bases, with 14 bases sitting between them. CDR3 length: 13 residues. The CDR3 sequence: CASSRSPAGGYTF. For the CDR3, the DNA is TGTGCCAGCTCACGGTCTCCCGCTGGCGGCTACACCTTC.

The table lists this clone with a few counts. The chain employs TRBV13 and TRBJ2-5; D possibly uses TRBD1 or TRBD2 (5 bases each). Per germline, CDR1 PRHDT and CDR2 FYEKMQ (reference sequence). The CDR3 extends over 12 amino acids. The V and J ends lost 6 bases and 5 bases respectively, with 10 bases between them. This CDR3 reads CASSLWGETQYF. The DNA for the CDR3 is TGTGCCAGCAGTTTATGGGGGGAGACCCAGTACTTC.

This clone has a handful of counts. This rearrangement joins TRBV30 to TRBJ2-6; perhaps D is TRBD1 or TRBD2 (5 bases each). V was cut by 0 bases and J by 0 bases, with 15 bases left in between. Germline CDR1 GTSNPN, CDR2 SVGIG (reference sequence). This CDR3 contains 18 residues. CDR3 sequence (DNA): TGTGCCTGGAGTGTACGAGTCAGGGCGGGCTCTGGGGCCAACGTCCTGACTTTC. Its translation is CAWSVRVRAGSGANVLTF.

This clone was detected once. V gene TRBV4-1 combines with J gene TRBJ2-7; D not resolved. Germline loops: CDR1 MGHRA, CDR2 YSYEKL. Trimming pared 0 bases from V and 1 base from J, leaving 4 bases between. The CDR3 runs to 13 residues. In nucleotides, the CDR3 is TGCGCCAGCAGCCAAGATATATCCTACGAGCAGTACTTC. Translation gives CASSQDISYEQYF.

The J gene is TRBJ1-6, the V gene TRBV30, with a possible D match to TRBD1 (5 bases). The CDR3 is 15 amino acids. V lost 2 bases and J 5 bases, leaving 13 bases between the germline ends. CDR1 is GTSNPN and CDR2 is SVGIG in the germline V gene (reference sequence). In nucleotides, the CDR3 is TGTGCCTGGAGTCACCAGGGTGTGGATAATTCACCCCTCCACTTT. It specifies CAWSHQGVDNSPLHF. The entire variable domain, with the rest obtained from reference TRBV30 and TRBJ1-6, is as follows: SQTIHQWPATLVQPVGSPLSLECTVEGTSNPNLYWYRQAAGRGLQLLFYSVGIGQISSEVPQNLSASRPQDRQFILSSKKLLLSDSGFYLCAWSHQGVDNSPLHFGNGTRLTVT.

The V gene is TRBV9, the J gene TRBJ2-1; D gene uncertain. V lost 4 bases and J lost 4, with 18 bases in between. There are 16 residues in the CDR3. Germline values: CDR1 SGDLS, CDR2 YYNGEE. The CDR3 sequence: CASSPHPASFYNEQFF. The CDR3 DNA sequence: TGTGCCAGCAGCCCACACCCGGCAAGCTTTTACAATGAGCAGTTCTTC.

This chain joins TRBV11-2 and TRBJ2-5; tentatively, D is TRBD1 or TRBD2 (5 bases each). The J call may be mistaken, given a closer DNA end match to TRBJ2-7. Germline CDR1 SGHAT, CDR2 FQNNGV. The CDR3 extends over 14 amino acids. The CDR3 DNA is TGTGCCAGCAGCTTTGGGGGAAGGACCTACGAGCAGTACTTC. This codes for CASSFGGRTYEQYF.

This chain uses TRBV27 with TRBJ2-1, with a weak D call TRBD2 (6 bases). The CDR3 covers 12 residues. Per the germline V gene, CDR1 is MNHEY and CDR2 is SMNVEV (reference sequence). The V end lost 3 bases, the J end lost 9 bases, and 9 bases lay between the germline ends. CDR3 region: CASSFGRGEQFF. The CDR3 DNA reads as TGTGCCAGCAGTTTCGGGAGAGGTGAGCAGTTCTTC.

This clone was counted a few times. V usage is TRBV7-9 and J usage is TRBJ2-7, with TRBD2 matching 10 bases. The CDR3 covers 15 residues. Germline V CDR1 and CDR2: SEHNR, FQNEAQ (reference sequence). V trimming: 5 bases; J trimming: 2 bases; junction bases outside the gene matches: 6. CDR3 DNA sequence: TGTGCCAGCAGCATAGGACTAGCGGAAACCTACGAGCAGTACTTC. Translated, it gives CASSIGLAETYEQYF.

This clone was counted a single time. A single base separates this from a much larger clone, so it may be a read error. This rearrangement joins TRBV10-3 to TRBJ2-7; 11 positions match TRBD2. Germline V gene sequence: CDR1 ENHRY, CDR2 SYGVKD. This CDR3 has 16 amino acids. With 6 bases clipped from V and 1 base from J, the junction kept 8 bases outside the gene matches. The CDR3 region has the DNA TGTGCCATCAGCCTCACGAGACTAGCGGGGTCCTACGAGCAGTACTTC. It yields the protein CAISLTRLAGSYEQYF.

The chain uses TRBV28 and TRBJ2-1; unclear D gene. V was clipped by 1 base and J by 4 bases, with 5 bases between them. The CDR3 covers 13 residues. The germline V gene encodes CDR1 MDHEN and CDR2 SYDVKM. In nucleotides, the CDR3 is TGTGCCAGCAGTTTATACGTGTACAATGAGCAGTTCTTC. Translated: CASSLYVYNEQFF.

The chain uses TRBV15 and TRBJ2-3; 7 bases are shared with TRBD2. The V gene end was trimmed by 1 base and the J gene end by 4 bases; junction bases not matched to a gene: 5. This CDR3 spans 15 amino acids. Germline CDR1 LNHNV, CDR2 YYDKDF (reference sequence). Here the CDR3 reads CATSRGTSGADTQYF. The CDR3 region has the DNA TGTGCCACCAGCAGAGGGACTAGTGGGGCAGATACGCAGTATTTT.

A few counts support this clone. This chain uses TRBV28 with TRBJ1-1; D possibly corresponds to TRBD1 (5 bases). V was cut by 8 bases and J by 0 bases, with 16 bases left in between. CDR1 is MDHEN, CDR2 SYDVKM, per germline. The CDR3 contains 15 residues. The CDR3: CASVLKQAMNTEAFF. The CDR3 coding sequence is TGTGCCAGCGTGCTGAAACAGGCCATGAACACTGAAGCTTTCTTT.

This clone was counted many times. This sample includes further DNA sequences coding for the same CDR3. The chain couples TRBV2 to TRBJ2-5; 7 bases fit TRBD2. Germline assignment: CDR1 SNHLY and CDR2 FYNNEI. V lost 6 bases, J lost 1 base, and 2 bases stayed unmatched. This CDR3 is built from 13 residues. Here the CDR3 reads CASRRTSQETQYF. The CDR3 region has the DNA TGTGCCAGCAGGCGGACTAGCCAAGAGACCCAGTACTTC.

The rearrangement joins TRBV5-4 to TRBJ2-1; 8 bases map to TRBD1. CDR1 and CDR2 from the germline V gene are SGHNT and YYREEE (reference sequence). J lost 0 bases, V lost 2 bases, and 13 bases had no gene match. The CDR3 is 19 amino acids. The CDR3 coding sequence is TGTGCCAGCAGCTTCCGGGACAGGCTACGGATGAGCTCCTACAATGAGCAGTTCTTC. Protein sequence: CASSFRDRLRMSSYNEQFF.

This chain connects TRBV18 to TRBJ1-5; weak D call: TRBD1 (6 bases). CDR1 is KGHSH, CDR2 LQKENI, per germline. The CDR3 totals 13 residues. Trimming removed 5 bases at V and 6 bases at J, with 11 bases between. This CDR3 is CASSTGGVQPQHF. The CDR3, as DNA: TGTGCCAGCTCAACCGGGGGCGTTCAGCCCCAGCATTTT.

This chain links TRBV25-1 with TRBJ2-5, with TRBD2 as a possible D gene (6 bases). The J call may be incorrect, as the DNA end agrees better with TRBJ2-7. CDR1 and CDR2 from the germline V gene are MGHDK and SYGVNS. The CDR3 is 14 amino acids. CDR3 coding DNA: TGTGCCAGCAGTGAGGTTCGGGAGAACCACGAGCAGTACTTC. Its protein product is CASSEVRENHEQYF.

The rearrangement links TRBV5-4 to TRBJ2-7; no clear D. The germline gives CDR1 SGHNT, CDR2 YYREEE (reference sequence). Trimming took 0 bases from V and 1 from J, leaving 14 bases between them. This CDR3 has 16 amino acids. The CDR3 region is CASSLVREPYSYEQYF. DNA of the CDR3: TGTGCCAGCAGCTTGGTTAGGGAACCCTATTCCTACGAGCAGTACTTC.

This rearrangement joins TRBV11-2 to TRBJ2-7; D is ambiguous. The CDR3 sequence is 15 residues long. Germline loops: CDR1 SGHAT, CDR2 FQNNGV. V lost 2 bases, J lost 2 bases, and 13 bases lay in between. The CDR3 region is CASSLPQASTYEQYF. In DNA, the CDR3 is TGTGCCAGCAGCTTACCCCAGGCTTCAACCTACGAGCAGTACTTC.

The chain is built from TRBV30 and TRBJ1-2, with D possibly matching TRBD1 (5 bases). This CDR3 is built from 13 residues. Germline V gene sequence: CDR1 GTSNPN, CDR2 SVGIG (reference sequence). V was cut by 6 bases and J by 7 bases, with 18 bases left in between. CDR3 sequence reads: CACHIGPGAGYTF. The CDR3 DNA sequence: TGTGCCTGCCATATTGGTCCCGGGGCTGGCTACACCTTC.

This clone was detected many times. The chain has TRBV5-6 and TRBJ2-1; D remains ambiguous. The CDR3 consists of 15 residues. The V end was cut by 1 base, the J end by 6 bases, with 14 bases between. CDR1 and CDR2 from the germline V gene are SGHDT and YYEEEE. This CDR3 is CASSLTASFSNEQFF. CDR3 coding DNA: TGTGCCAGCAGCTTGACGGCTAGTTTTTCCAATGAGCAGTTCTTC.

The V and J genes are TRBV9 and TRBJ2-2; 7 positions agree with TRBD2. Germline V CDR1 and CDR2: SGDLS, YYNGEE. CDR3 size: 16 residues. The trim removed 4 bases at V and 4 bases at J, leaving 10 bases unmatched. The CDR3 loop reads CASSIRGLAATGELFF. The DNA of the CDR3 is TGTGCCAGCAGCATTCGTGGGCTAGCGGCCACCGGGGAGCTGTTTTTT.

This clone has only a few counts. The chain uses TRBV19 and TRBJ2-2, with D possibly TRBD1 on 6 matching bases. In germline, CDR1 is LNHDA, CDR2 SQIVND (reference sequence). This CDR3 has 14 residues. Trimming stripped 5 bases from V and 5 bases from J, with 12 bases between. The CDR3 DNA reads TGTGCCAGTAGTGCAACAGGGCCAACCGGGGAGCTGTTTTTT. It translates to CASSATGPTGELFF.

This clone has more than one count but fewer than ten. The genes are TRBV18 and TRBJ2-1; 9 bases line up with TRBD1. Trimming removed 7 bases from V and 8 bases from J; junction bases left unmatched: 3. CDR1 is KGHSH, CDR2 LQKENI, per germline. This CDR3 is built from 12 residues. Here the CDR3 DNA reads TGTGCCAGCTTGGGACAGGGTGATGAGCAGTTCTTC. Its translation: CASLGQGDEQFF.

The gene calls are TRBV28 and TRBJ2-7; D uncertain. Germline loops: CDR1 MDHEN, CDR2 SYDVKM. V dropped 4 bases and J dropped 7 bases, with 14 bases sitting between them. The length of the CDR3 is 13 residues. DNA for the CDR3: TGTGCCAGCAGTTCGGGCGGACGGTGGGAGCAGTACTTC. Translation: CASSSGGRWEQYF.